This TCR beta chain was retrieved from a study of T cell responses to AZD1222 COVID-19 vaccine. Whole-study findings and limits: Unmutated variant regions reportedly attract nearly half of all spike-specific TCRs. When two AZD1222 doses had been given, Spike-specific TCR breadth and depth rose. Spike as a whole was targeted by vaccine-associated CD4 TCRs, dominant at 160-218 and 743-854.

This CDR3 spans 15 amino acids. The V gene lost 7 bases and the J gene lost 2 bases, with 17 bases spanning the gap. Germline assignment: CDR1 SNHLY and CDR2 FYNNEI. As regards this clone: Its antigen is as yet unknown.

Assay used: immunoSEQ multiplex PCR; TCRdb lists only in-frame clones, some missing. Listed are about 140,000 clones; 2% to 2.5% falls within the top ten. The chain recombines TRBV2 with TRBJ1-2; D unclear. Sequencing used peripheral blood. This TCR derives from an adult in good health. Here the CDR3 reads CASNLLGRANYGYTF. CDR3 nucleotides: TGTGCCAGCAATCTACTCGGCCGTGCCAACTATGGCTACACCTTC.